The 4 T cell receptor beta chains listed next were all sequenced from one sample in a study of cytomegalovirus exposure and HLA in healthy donors. The protocol was immunoSEQ multiplex PCR, while the TCRdb copy is restricted to in-frame clones and leaves out a portion. The sample includes tens of thousands of clones, 80% to 90% of them seen just once. What was sequenced was PBMCs. These receptors were obtained from a woman aged 30 to 39 in good health and CMV-seronegative.

The chain links TRBV9 to TRBJ2-7, with D perhaps matching TRBD1 (5 bases). This CDR3 contains 13 residues. The V end lost 0 bases, the J end lost 5 bases, and 9 bases lay between the germline ends. From germline, CDR1 is SGDLS and CDR2 YYNGEE. The CDR3 DNA reads as TGTGCCAGCAGCGTAGAGGCAGGGAACGAGCAGTACTTC. It yields the protein CASSVEAGNEQYF.

In its sample, this clone was seen a few times. The chain links TRBV27 to TRBJ2-2, with D perhaps TRBD1 (5 bases). The germline gives CDR1 MNHEY, CDR2 SMNVEV (reference sequence). V shed 2 bases and J shed 2 bases, with 6 bases lying between them. The CDR3 spans 14 residues. CDR3 residues: CASSLRGNTGELFF. CDR3 nucleotide sequence: TGTGCCAGCAGTTTAAGGGGTAACACCGGGGAGCTGTTTTTT.

This clone was seen a handful of times. The V gene is TRBV18, the J gene TRBJ1-2; the match to TRBD1 covers 8 bases. The CDR3 runs to 15 residues. Germline assignment: CDR1 KGHSH and CDR2 LQKENI. V was clipped by 0 bases and J by 7 bases; unmatched bases: 7. DNA for the CDR3: TGTGCCAGCTCACCACCACACGGACAGGGTATTGGCTACACCTTC. It translates to CASSPPHGQGIGYTF.

For this clone: At one end, the junction sequence differs from germline, possibly due to a read error. The chain recombines TRBV11-3 with TRBJ2-2; 8 bases are shared with TRBD1. This CDR3 region has 14 residues. CDR1 and CDR2 from the germline V gene are SGHNT and YENEEA. In DNA, the CDR3 is TGCGCCAGCAGCTTAGAGGACAGGGCCGGGGAGCTGTTTTTT. It encodes CASSLEDRAGELFF. Full variable domain (rest looked up from reference TRBV11-3 and TRBJ2-2): EAGVVQSPRYKIIEKKQPVAFWCNPISGHNTLYWYLQNLGQGPELLIRYENEEAVDDSQLPKDRFSAERLKGVDSTLKIQPAELGDSAVYLCASSLEDRAGELFFGEGSRLTVL.